This T cell receptor beta chain was sequenced for a study of T cells in Graves' hyperthyroidism and ophthalmopathy (dated by TCRdb to between 2018 and 2021). General notes on the study: Peripheral blood was sampled at the time of initial diagnosis, prior to any treatment. To identify distinguishing TCR V-J signatures, a discovery cohort of 95 to 100 patients was used, comprising 43 with Graves' ophthalmopathy and about 59 with stable Graves' hyperthyroidism. An independent validation cohort of under 20 hyperthyroidism patients and approximately 17 patients who later progressed to ophthalmopathy tested prospective prediction of ophthalmopathy. The 100 discovery patients were randomly split 7:3 into training and test sets. The study also compared thyroid tissue and blood T-cell repertoires from about six Graves' hyperthyroidism patients. Once sampling was done, hyperthyroidism patients were given methimazole at a starting dose of 30 mg daily, whereas ophthalmopathy patients were given high-dose intravenous methylprednisolone. The paper reports TCR Vbeta CDR3 sequencing of 130 to 150 peripheral blood samples: some 41 ophthalmopathy, some 80 hyperthyroidism and approximately 17 progressor patients.

What the research found in general, with its limitations: During validation, the model predicted progression to ophthalmopathy a median of roughly 7.1 months ahead of onset, with around 65% sensitivity and around 72% specificity. No statistical method was used to fix the sample size in advance, and group allocation was not hidden from the investigators. Most expanded thyroid clonotypes (frequency above 0.001) were also detected in blood, suggesting blood repertoires may reflect thyroid immune responses. A 13 V-J signature model separated ophthalmopathy from stable hyperthyroidism, with around 91% sensitivity and roughly 81% specificity in cross-validation and 80%/75% in testing.

This clonotype was seen at least ten times. Its recognized antigen is unknown. Per-nucleotide qualities are absent, and no much larger clonotype sits a single base away. The junction carries 11 bases between V and J, which are trimmed by 5 bases and 3 bases respectively. The cysteine opens and the phenylalanine closes a CDR3 of 12 amino acids. Of all the DNA, just the CDR3 is kept, 36 bases in frame from base 1. The germline V gene (reference sequence) specifies DFQATT as CDR1 and SNEGSKA as CDR2. Hyperthyroidism patients were newly diagnosed, had a disease duration of under 2 months, and were aged 18 to 65 years. Exclusion was applied to patients with uncontrolled infections, other autoimmune diseases, pregnancy or lactation. Diagnoses were established on the basis of clinical symptoms, serum thyroxine and TRAb, thyroid ultrasound, and orbital computed tomography. Blood from progressor patients was drawn when they were first diagnosed with hyperthyroidism, before any ophthalmopathy symptoms appeared. Ficoll-Paque density gradient centrifugation was used to isolate PBMCs from about 10 ml of fresh peripheral blood. Patients classed as progressors first received a Graves' hyperthyroidism diagnosis and then went on to develop ophthalmopathy during follow-up. Trizol reagent was used to extract total RNA, and RNA quality was then checked on an Agilent 2100 Bioanalyzer.

TCR beta CDR3 regions were amplified from RNA transcripts. The first round of RT-PCR for the TCR CDR3 was performed with the HTBI primer set and the Qiagen OneStep RT-PCR kit. Libraries were constructed in a second round of multiplex PCR, after which size selection and purification were carried out. The libraries were sequenced on an Illumina HiSeq2000 using paired-end 100 bp reads. In the authors' own workflow: SOAPnuke was used to process the raw data, throwing out any read that contained adapters or uncalled bases, had a mean Phred below 15, or lacked an exact constant-primer or identifier match. COPE v1.2.5 was used to merge high-quality paired reads, and clonotypes were defined as unique nucleotide sequences. Clonotypes were aligned to IMGT TRBV, TRBD and TRBJ reference segments using MiTCR v1.1. The analysis was restricted to V-J combinations with a frequency above 0.0001, which together covered around 99% of the repertoires. The TCS score was defined as F50 (clonal expansion) divided by E x V (chaos), with BLOSUM62-based TCRdist calculated between CDR3 peptides within each V-J. Welch's t-statistics and random forest reduced 450 to 600 V-J features to 13, which were used in a naive Bayes classifier (R e1071). The public reads were reprocessed in TCRdb via fastp at Q25 and MiXCR, keeping in-frame beta chains. Rows with one shared CDR3 protein collapse into an entry with the most common genes and DNA. Clone size and V and J calls follow TCRdb, not the original study. The sample profile shows around 300,000 distinct CDR3 sequences; approximately 16% of them were found once. In total, the top ten clones hold around 30% of the sample.

Sequencing was performed on blood. The TCR originated in a woman aged 45-59 years with Graves' hyperthyroidism that later progressed to Graves' ophthalmopathy. The receptor chain draws on TRBV20-1 and TRBJ2-7; the D match is possibly TRBD1 or TRBD2, with 6 bases aligned in each. The CDR3 reads CSAGGGIYEQYF. Read as DNA, the sequence is TGCAGTGCTGGGGGCGGGATCTACGAGCAGTACTTC.